Given below is one T cell receptor beta chain in context. Antigen specificity is unknown. This likely comes from a read error, as the CDR3 has no conserved phenylalanine or tryptophan at its end. The CDR3 spans 12 residues. Germline V gene sequence: CDR1 SQVTM, CDR2 ANQGSEA. From around 500 ng of total RNA, TCR beta-specific cDNA was reverse-transcribed using a constant-region primer. Slightly modified ARM-PCR with three nested multiplex PCR rounds yielded TCR beta libraries. A C-beta reverse primer and TRBV1-TRBV30 forward primers served in each of the first two PCR rounds, at ten to eleven cycles apiece. TCRdb fed the multiplex PCR reads into MiXCR, producing one record per CDR3 protein. The sample includes tens of thousands of distinct CDR3 sequences, approximately 80% of them seen just once. The data originate from a study of tumor-infiltrating lymphocytes in primary liver carcinoma. At the level of the study: The patient group consisted of men and women aged 30 to 69 years. All lesions had stage T1-T3 N0M0 and 4.2 to 10 cm widths. General study points: The difference in top-250-clone fraction between tumors and blood was significant, favoring tumors (p = 0.039).

Total RNA and DNA came together from about 19-30 mg of bulk tissue without cell sorting. The rearrangement links TRBV29-1 to TRBJ2-1; D is perhaps TRBD2 (6 bases). The clonotype was recovered from a woman between 25 and 40 years old with primary liver carcinoma and hepatitis B virus infection. Source material: liver tumor tissue from sampling region 5. The subset: tumor region T5, tumor centre. The CDR3 loop reads CSALRDFNKQFL. The CDR3 nucleotides are TGCAGCGCCCTAAGGGACTTCAATAAGCAGTTCTTA.